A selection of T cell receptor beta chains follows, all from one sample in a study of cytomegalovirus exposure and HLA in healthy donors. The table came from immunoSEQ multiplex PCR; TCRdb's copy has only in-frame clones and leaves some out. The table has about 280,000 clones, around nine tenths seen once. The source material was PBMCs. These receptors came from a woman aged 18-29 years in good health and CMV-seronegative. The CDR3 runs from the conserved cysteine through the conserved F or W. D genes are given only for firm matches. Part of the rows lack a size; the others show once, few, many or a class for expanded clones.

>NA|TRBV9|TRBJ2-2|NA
CASSENEGRNGELFF
TGTGCCAGCAGCGAAAACGAGGGCCGAAACGGGGAGCTGTTTTTT
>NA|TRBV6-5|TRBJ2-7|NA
CASSYSTSGSSYEQYF
TGTGCCAGCAGTTACTCGACCAGCGGAAGCTCCTACGAGCAGTACTTC
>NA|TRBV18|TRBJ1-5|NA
CASSQDRNQPQHF
TGTGCCAGCTCACAAGACAGAAATCAGCCCCAGCATTTT
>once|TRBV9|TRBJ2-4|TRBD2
CASSVDGLAGNIQYF
TGTGCCAGCAGCGTAGACGGACTAGCGGGGAACATTCAGTACTTC
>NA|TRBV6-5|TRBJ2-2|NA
CASGFRGAVGELFF
TGTGCCAGCGGATTCCGGGGAGCGGTCGGGGAGCTGTTTTTT
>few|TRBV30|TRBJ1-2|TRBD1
CAWYRDRGRGYTF
TGTGCCTGGTACCGGGACAGGGGTCGGGGCTACACCTTC
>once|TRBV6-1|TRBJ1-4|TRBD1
CASSEGVGTGGEKLFF
TGTGCCAGCAGTGAAGGTGTGGGGACAGGGGGTGAAAAACTGTTTTTT
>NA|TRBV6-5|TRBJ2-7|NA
CASSSLTGGVFYEQYF
TGTGCCAGCAGTTCGCTCACAGGGGGGGTTTTCTACGAGCAGTACTTC
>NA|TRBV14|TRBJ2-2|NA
CASSPSVGLYTGELFF
TGTGCCAGCAGCCCCTCCGTTGGACTTTACACCGGGGAGCTGTTTTTT
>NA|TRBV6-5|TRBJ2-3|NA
CASSYGAGIDTQYF
TGTGCCAGCAGTTACGGGGCAGGGATAGATACGCAGTATTTT
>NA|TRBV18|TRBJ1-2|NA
CASSPSSGAGYGYTF
TGTGCCAGCTCACCGTCGAGCGGGGCGGGCTATGGCTACACCTTC
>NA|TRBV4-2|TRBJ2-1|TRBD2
CASSQMKLAGGVNEQFF
TGTGCCAGCAGCCAAATGAAACTAGCGGGAGGGGTCAATGAGCAGTTCTTC
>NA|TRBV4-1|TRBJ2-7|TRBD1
CASSQVRGQGAEQYF
TGCGCCAGCAGCCAAGTGAGGGGACAGGGGGCCGAGCAGTACTTC
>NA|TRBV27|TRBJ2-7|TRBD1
CASRPGGSIWEQYF
TGTGCCAGCAGGCCAGGGGGCAGCATCTGGGAGCAGTACTTC
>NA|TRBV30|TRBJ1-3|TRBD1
CAWSVRTGTGSGNTIYF
TGTGCCTGGAGTGTACGGACAGGGACAGGCTCTGGAAACACCATATATTTT
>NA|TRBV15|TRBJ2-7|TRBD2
CATSRERGGSYEQYF
TGTGCCACCAGCAGAGAGCGGGGGGGCAGCTACGAGCAGTACTTC
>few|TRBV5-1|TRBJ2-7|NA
CASSSTASYEQYF
TGCGCCAGCAGCTCTACAGCCTCCTACGAGCAGTACTTC
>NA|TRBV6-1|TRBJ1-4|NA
CASSATRTNEKLFF
TGTGCCAGCAGTGCCACAAGAACTAATGAAAAACTGTTTTTT
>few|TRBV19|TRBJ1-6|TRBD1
CASSIRGQGSPLHF
TGTGCCAGTAGTATAAGGGGACAGGGTTCACCCCTCCACTTT
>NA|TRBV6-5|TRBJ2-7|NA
CASSTLIGAAYEQYF
TGTGCCAGCAGTACCCTAATAGGGGCTGCCTACGAGCAGTACTTC
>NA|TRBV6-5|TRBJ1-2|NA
CASSYRGYGYTF
TGTGCCAGCAGTTACCGCGGGTATGGCTACACCTTC
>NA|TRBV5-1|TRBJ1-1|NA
CASSFLGLMNTEAFF
TGCGCCAGCAGCTTCTTGGGACTCATGAACACTGAAGCTTTCTTT
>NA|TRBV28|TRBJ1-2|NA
CASRSTDYGYTF
TGTGCCAGCAGGTCGACTGATTATGGCTACACCTTC
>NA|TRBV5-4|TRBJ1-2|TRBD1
CASSSAGDRLYGYTF
TGTGCCAGCAGCTCGGCGGGGGACAGGCTCTATGGCTACACCTTC
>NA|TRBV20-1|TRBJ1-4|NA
CSASRGEKLFF
TGCAGTGCTAGTCGAGGTGAAAAACTGTTTTTT
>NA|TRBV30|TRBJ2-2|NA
CAWSQTGILGELFF
TGTGCCTGGAGTCAGACAGGAATTCTTGGGGAGCTGTTTTTT
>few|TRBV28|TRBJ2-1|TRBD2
CASTGTRVFF
TGTGCCAGCACTGGGACTAGAGTGTTCTTC
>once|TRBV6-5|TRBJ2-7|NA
CASSYFFSGEQYF
TGTGCCAGCAGTTACTTTTTCTCGGGCGAGCAGTACTTC
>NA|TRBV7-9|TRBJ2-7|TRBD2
CASSHVGLASEQYF
TGTGCCAGCAGCCACGTCGGACTAGCGAGCGAGCAGTACTTC
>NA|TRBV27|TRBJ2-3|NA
CASSFLPGGTDTQYF
TGTGCCAGCAGTTTTCTCCCCGGGGGTACAGATACGCAGTATTTT
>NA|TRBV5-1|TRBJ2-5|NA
CASSLVGRRQETQYF
TGCGCCAGCAGCTTGGTTGGCAGGCGCCAAGAGACCCAGTACTTC
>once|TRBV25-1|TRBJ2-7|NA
CASSGPATGHEQYF
TGTGCCAGCAGTGGGCCGGCCACAGGGCACGAGCAGTACTTC
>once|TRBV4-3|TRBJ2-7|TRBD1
CASSQGTGIYEQYF
TGCGCCAGCAGCCAAGGGACAGGGATCTACGAGCAGTACTTC
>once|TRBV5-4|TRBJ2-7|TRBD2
CASSFSGSIDEQYF
TGTGCCAGCAGCTTTAGCGGGAGTATCGACGAGCAGTACTTC
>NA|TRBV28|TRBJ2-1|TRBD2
CASSLGLAGGNEQFF
TGTGCCAGCAGTTTAGGCCTAGCGGGAGGTAACGAGCAGTTCTTC
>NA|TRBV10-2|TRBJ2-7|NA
CASRPGSGSYEQYF
TGCGCCAGCAGACCCGGGAGTGGGTCCTACGAGCAGTACTTC
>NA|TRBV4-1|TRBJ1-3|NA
CASSQAVAGNTIYF
TGCGCCAGCAGCCAAGCGGTGGCTGGAAACACCATATATTTT
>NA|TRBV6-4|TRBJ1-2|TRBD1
CASRPDRGNGYTF
TGTGCCAGCAGGCCGGACAGGGGAAATGGCTACACCTTC
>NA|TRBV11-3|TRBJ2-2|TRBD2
CASSLSGWREANTGELFF
TGTGCCAGCAGCTTATCTGGCTGGCGGGAGGCGAACACCGGGGAGCTGTTTTTT
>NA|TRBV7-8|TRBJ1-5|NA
CASSLATLSNQPQHF
TGTGCCAGCAGCTTAGCGACACTTAGCAATCAGCCCCAGCATTTT
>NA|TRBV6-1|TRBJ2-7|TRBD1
CASRRRTGSDYEQYF
TGTGCCAGCAGGAGAAGGACAGGGTCCGACTACGAGCAGTACTTC
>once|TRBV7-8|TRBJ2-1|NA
CASSRSRFSYNEQFF
TGTGCCAGCTCACGTTCCCGGTTCTCCTACAATGAGCAGTTCTTC
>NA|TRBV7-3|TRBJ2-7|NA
CASSLGSAGLYEQYF
TGTGCCAGCAGCTTAGGATCGGCAGGGTTGTACGAGCAGTACTTC
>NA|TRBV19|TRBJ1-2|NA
CASSGAGHYGYTF
TGTGCCAGTAGTGGAGCAGGGCACTATGGCTACACCTTC
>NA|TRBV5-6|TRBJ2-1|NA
CASNFRSGVLGNEQFF
TGTGCCAGCAATTTCCGGTCGGGAGTGTTGGGAAATGAGCAGTTCTTC